A selection of T cell receptor beta chains follows, all from one sample in a study of early T cells in non-severe SARS-CoV-2 infection. TCRdb re-called the 5' RACE reads with MiXCR, one entry per CDR3 protein. The data hold nearly 60,000 distinct CDR3 sequences, with approximately 11% observed a single time. Sequencing input: whole blood. These receptors all stem from an adult who was a healthcare worker with PCR-confirmed SARS-CoV-2 infection or an uninfected control (not recorded which). Each CDR3 is given with its conserved first and last residue. The D gene is left open where the match is weak. The size entry is marked missing in some rows and otherwise reads once, few, many or a size class.

>TRBJ1-4|many|.|TRBV7-8|14
CASTLRGTNEKLFF
TGTGCCAGCACCTTACGGGGGACTAATGAAAAACTGTTTTTT
>TRBJ1-1|many|.|TRBV10-3|15
CAISESQDLNTEAFF
TGTGCCATCAGTGAGTCCCAGGATTTGAACACTGAAGCTTTCTTT
>TRBJ1-2|many|.|TRBV7-6|13
CASSLNRIEGYTF
TGTGCCAGCAGCTTAAATAGGATAGAGGGCTACACCTTC
>TRBJ1-1|.|TRBD1|TRBV4-2|14
CASSQQGAGTEAFF
TGTGCCAGCAGCCAACAGGGGGCTGGAACTGAAGCTTTCTTT
>TRBJ2-7|few|.|TRBV21-1|12
CASSKVDPEQYF
TGTGCCAGCAGCAAAGTCGACCCCGAGCAGTACTTC
>TRBJ2-5|few|.|TRBV29-1|14
CSVEPGGIVETQYF
TGCAGCGTGGAACCAGGAGGGATCGTCGAGACCCAGTACTTC
>TRBJ2-7|few|.|TRBV20-1|13
CSARGRFAYEQYF
TGCAGTGCTAGAGGCAGGTTTGCCTACGAGCAGTACTTC
>TRBJ2-3|many|.|TRBV7-2|15
CASSPQGLSTDTQYF
TGTGCCAGCAGCCCCCAGGGGCTTTCCACAGATACGCAGTATTTT
>TRBJ2-5|.|.|TRBV7-8|12
CASSQIQETQYF
TGTGCCAGCAGCCAAATCCAAGAGACCCAGTACTTC
>TRBJ1-6|many|.|TRBV7-8|15
CASSQQDSPGSPLHF
TGTGCCAGCAGTCAACAGGACTCGCCAGGATCACCCCTCCACTTT
>TRBJ2-6|many|.|TRBV3-1|15
CASSQGRAGANVLTF
TGTGCCAGCAGCCAAGGCAGGGCTGGGGCCAACGTCCTGACTTTC
>TRBJ1-5|many|.|TRBV10-2|12
CASSGGSQPQHF
TGCGCCAGTTCGGGGGGCAGTCAGCCCCAGCATTTT
>TRBJ2-2|once|.|TRBV7-9|13
CASSPRDTGELFF
TGTGCCAGCAGCCCCCGGGACACCGGGGAGCTGTTTTTT
>TRBJ2-2|many|TRBD1|TRBV18|15
CASSGTGTATGELFF
TGTGCCAGCTCAGGAACCGGGACAGCTACCGGGGAGCTGTTTTTT
>TRBJ2-7|.|.|TRBV10-3|15
CAITREEGRSYEQYF
TGTGCCATCACCAGAGAAGAAGGCCGCTCCTACGAGCAGTACTTC
>TRBJ1-5|.|.|TRBV6-6|16
CASSSAGVSSNQPQHF
TGTGCCAGCAGTTCCGCCGGCGTCTCGAGCAATCAGCCCCAGCATTTT
>TRBJ1-1|few|.|TRBV10-3|14
CAISEGPVNTEAFF
TGTGCCATCAGTGAGGGGCCGGTGAACACTGAAGCTTTCTTT
>TRBJ1-1|many|TRBD1|TRBV18|14
CASSYNGQGAEAFF
TGTGCCAGCTCGTACAACGGACAGGGGGCTGAGGCTTTCTTT
>TRBJ1-2|many|.|TRBV3-1|13
CASSIGAGYGYTF
TGTGCCAGCAGTATAGGGGCGGGCTATGGCTACACCTTC
>TRBJ1-1|.|.|TRBV9|15
CASSVGQAANTEAFF
TGTGCCAGCAGCGTAGGACAGGCGGCGAACACTGAAGCTTTCTTT
>TRBJ1-2|.|.|TRBV6-5|12
CASSYSGEGYTF
TGTGCCAGCAGTTACTCGGGGGAGGGCTACACCTTC
>TRBJ2-2|few|.|TRBV10-1|15
CASSRDPWNTGELFF
TGCGCCAGCAGTCGGGACCCTTGGAACACCGGGGAGCTGTTTTTT
>TRBJ1-1|.|TRBD1|TRBV25-1|14
CASSGRTGTTEAFF
TGTGCCAGCAGTGGGAGGACAGGGACGACTGAAGCTTTCTTT
>TRBJ1-1|many|.|TRBV7-2|14
CASSPSGQITEAFF
TGTGCCAGCAGCCCATCCGGACAGATCACTGAAGCTTTCTTT
>TRBJ2-7|few|TRBD1|TRBV29-1|14
CSVQTGNYPYEQYF
TGCAGCGTTCAGACAGGGAACTACCCCTACGAGCAGTACTTC